Listed here are 22 T cell receptor beta chains from one sample, sequenced in a study of blood T cells in healthy people across ages. Sample-barcoded 5' priming and a J-beta primer mix drove a second PCR of roughly 6 to 12 cycles. TCRdb passed the 5' RACE reads through MiXCR, listing each CDR3 protein once. The sample lists about 1.5 million distinct CDR3 sequences, roughly 43% occurring once. The sequencing sample was made of blood. The receptors stem from a woman between 18 and 29 years old in good health.

The chain combines TRBV29-1 with TRBJ2-2; the match to TRBD1 covers 7 bases. After removal of 5 bases from V and 3 bases from J, the junction contained 0 bases not matched to a gene. CDR1 is SQVTM and CDR2 is ANQGSEA in the germline V gene. CDR3 size: 12 residues. The CDR3 loop is CSVTGDTGELFF. DNA of the CDR3: TGCAGCGTTACAGGGGACACCGGGGAGCTGTTTTTT.

The sample holds a few counts of this clonotype. V and J are TRBV6-5 and TRBJ2-3; tentative D call: TRBD2 (6 bases). The CDR3 is made up of 15 amino acids. The V gene's germline CDR1 is MNHEY and CDR2 SVGAGI. V was cut by 7 bases and J by 3 bases, with 17 bases left in between. DNA for the CDR3: TGTGCCAGCAACCAAGGAGGGTTCGTGACAGATACGCAGTATTTT. Translation: CASNQGGFVTDTQYF.

This chain connects TRBV4-3 to TRBJ2-5; D is uncertain. Germline V lookup: CDR1 LGHNA, CDR2 YSLEER. V was clipped by 2 bases and J by 3 bases, with 4 bases between them. The CDR3 is 12 amino acids. CDR3 loop: CASSQPEETQYF. Written as DNA, the CDR3 is TGCGCCAGCAGCCAACCGGAAGAGACCCAGTACTTC.

This rearrangement joins TRBV20-1 to TRBJ2-5, with TRBD1 matching over 8 bases. The J segment lost 2 bases and the V segment lost 3 bases, leaving 5 bases of the junction unmatched. Germline lookup yields CDR1 DFQATT and CDR2 SNEGSKA (reference sequence). This CDR3 has 14 amino acids. CDR3 in DNA: TGCAGTGCTAGGGACAGGGTAATGCAAGAGACCCAGTACTTC. Amino acids: CSARDRVMQETQYF.

This chain connects TRBV29-1 to TRBJ1-4; TRBD1 aligns across 8 bases. The CDR3 is 14 residues long. V gave up 6 bases and J gave up 4 bases; unmatched junction bases: 7. CDR1 is SQVTM and CDR2 is ANQGSEA in the germline V gene. The CDR3 protein is CSVAYRGDNEKLFF. The CDR3 DNA reads as TGCAGCGTAGCGTACAGGGGGGATAATGAAAAACTGTTTTTT. Combining the CDR3 with reference TRBV29-1 and TRBJ1-4 gives the whole variable domain SAVISQKPSRDICQRGTSLTIQCQVDSQVTMMFWYRQQPGQSLTLIATANQGSEATYESGFVIDKFPISRPNLTFSTLTVSNMSPEDSSIYLCSVAYRGDNEKLFFGSGTQLSVL.

This chain joins TRBV7-2 and TRBJ1-2; 9 bases match TRBD1. Unmatched junction bases numbered 8, after V lost 11 bases and J lost 7 bases. Germline lookup yields CDR1 SGHTA and CDR2 FQGNSA. This CDR3 spans 12 amino acids. DNA for the CDR3: TGTGCCGTCAGAACAGGGGGCCTTGGCTACACCTTC. The encoded protein is CAVRTGGLGYTF.

The chain couples TRBV10-3 to TRBJ1-1; D gene uncertain. CDR1 and CDR2 from the germline V gene are ENHRY and SYGVKD. The CDR3 has 12 amino acids. V lost 1 base, J lost 5 bases, and 5 bases lay in between. In DNA form, the CDR3 reads TGTGCCATCAGTGAGTTGAGAACTGAAGCTTTCTTT. Its protein product is CAISELRTEAFF.

This clonotype was observed a handful of times. The rearrangement links TRBV10-3 to TRBJ1-1; no clear D. Germline CDR1 and CDR2: ENHRY and SYGVKD. The CDR3 spans 13 residues. Trimming took off 2 bases at V and 5 bases at J, with 9 bases between the two ends. Here the CDR3 DNA reads TGTGCCATCAGTGAGGTGGGTCGGACTGAAGCTTTCTTT. It translates to CAISEVGRTEAFF.

This clonotype has just a few counts. The J gene is TRBJ1-5, the V gene TRBV24-1; no clear D gene. Per germline, CDR1 KGHDR and CDR2 SFDVKD. Trimming stripped 5 bases from V and 0 bases from J, with 7 bases between. The CDR3 has 14 residues. This CDR3 is CATSGHLSNQPQHF. The CDR3 region has the DNA TGTGCCACCAGTGGTCACCTTAGCAATCAGCCCCAGCATTTT.

The V call is TRBV27, the J call TRBJ2-4; TRBD2 matches 7 bases. The J call may be mistaken, given a closer DNA end match to TRBJ2-7. CDR1 is MNHEY and CDR2 is SMNVEV in the germline V gene (reference sequence). CDR3 size: 14 residues. This CDR3 is CASSWGRDYYEQYF. The CDR3 DNA sequence: TGTGCCAGCAGTTGGGGCAGGGACTACTACGAGCAGTACTTC.

The rearrangement uses TRBV12-3 or TRBV12-4 and TRBJ1-2; a possible D gene is TRBD1 (6 bases). V lost 4 bases and J lost 2, with 11 bases in between. The CDR3 runs to 14 residues. The CDR3 nucleotides read TGTGCCAGCAGTTCGCAGGGGTCCAACTATGGCTACACCTTC. It encodes CASSSQGSNYGYTF.

The chain couples TRBV21-1 to TRBJ2-3; the table's D call TRBD1 went unverified against the DNA. TRBV21-1 constitutes a pseudogene. The CDR3 runs to 12 residues. The CDR3 protein is CADSHTTDTQYF. The CDR3 region has the DNA TGTGCGGACAGCCACACCACAGATACTCAGTATTTT.

The V gene is TRBV15, the J gene TRBJ2-1, with 13 nucleotides matching TRBD2. This CDR3 region has 15 residues. Germline V CDR1 and CDR2: LNHNV, YYDKDF (reference sequence). Unmatched junction bases numbered 5, after V lost 2 bases and J lost 10 bases. The CDR3 spells CATSRRTSGSDEQFF. CDR3 DNA sequence: TGTGCCACCAGCAGAAGGACTAGCGGGAGTGACGAGCAGTTCTTC.

The chain links TRBV12-3 or TRBV12-4 to TRBJ1-1; D is unresolved. Trimming cost V 3 bases and J 3 bases, with 14 bases left between them. The CDR3 spans 15 residues. CDR3 sequence: CASSLYLRADTEAFF. Written as DNA, the CDR3 is TGTGCCAGCAGTTTGTACCTGAGGGCGGACACTGAAGCTTTCTTT.

The genes are TRBV7-8 and TRBJ2-2, with TRBD2 identical over 7 bases. CDR3 length: 16 amino acids. The J segment lost 4 bases and the V segment lost 1 base, leaving 6 bases of the junction unmatched. Germline V gene sequence: CDR1 SGHVS, CDR2 FQNEAQ. The CDR3: CASSLDLAAFTGELFF. The CDR3 DNA sequence: TGTGCCAGCAGCTTAGATCTAGCGGCCTTCACCGGGGAGCTGTTTTTT.

In DNA form, the CDR3 reads TGTGCCAGCAGCATCGGACAGGGGCGCCAGAACACTGAAGCTTTCTTT. It translates to CASSIGQGRQNTEAFF. The chain carries TRBV5-5 and TRBJ1-1, with TRBD1 matching over 9 bases. The CDR3 is made up of 16 amino acids. The germline CDR1 and CDR2 sequences are SGHKS and YYEKEE (reference sequence). Trimming at V came to 4 bases and at J to 1 base, leaving 8 bases not matched to a gene.

V usage is TRBV7-2 and J usage is TRBJ1-2; 7 bases fit TRBD1. The CDR3 is made up of 16 amino acids. With V trimmed by 4 bases and J by 3 bases, 11 bases remained unmatched. Per germline, CDR1 SGHTA and CDR2 FQGNSA. DNA for the CDR3: TGTGCCAGCAGCTCAAGGGGGCCAGGGAGTCACTATGGCTACACCTTC. Its translation: CASSSRGPGSHYGYTF.

The table lists this clonotype with a few counts. The J gene is TRBJ1-5, the V gene TRBV2; possible D gene TRBD1, 6 bases. Germline CDR1 is SNHLY and CDR2 is FYNNEI. CDR3 size: 14 residues. V was cut by 9 bases and J by 1 base, with 13 bases left in between. The CDR3 DNA sequence: TGTGCCAGTCGGGGGCGGATAAGCAATCAGCCCCAGCATTTT. Translation: CASRGRISNQPQHF.

The chain links TRBV4-3 to TRBJ1-1; D is undetermined. The CDR3 is 13 residues long. Trimming left V 0 bases short and J 4 bases short, with 6 bases between. Looked up from germline, CDR1 is LGHNA and CDR2 is YSLEER. The DNA for the CDR3 is TGCGCCAGCAGCCAAGACATGAGCACTGAAGCTTTCTTT. It translates to CASSQDMSTEAFF.

This clonotype showed up just a few times. The chain has TRBV6-2 or TRBV6-3 and TRBJ2-1, with D perhaps TRBD1 or TRBD2 (5 bases each). Germline V gives CDR1 MNHEY, CDR2 SVGEGT. With 6 bases removed from V and 0 bases from J, the gap between germline ends came to 12 bases. The length of the CDR3 is 15 residues. As DNA, the CDR3 is TGTGCCAGCAGCATACGGGGACCCTCCTACAATGAGCAGTTCTTC. It translates to CASSIRGPSYNEQFF.

This clonotype was counted at least ten times. The chain is built from TRBV6-1 and TRBJ2-7; TRBD2 matches at 13 bases. V gave up 1 base and J gave up 4 bases; unmatched junction bases: 1. Germline CDR1 is MNHNS and CDR2 is SASEGT. This CDR3 contains 15 residues. Here the CDR3 DNA reads TGTGCCAGCAGTGAAGGGACTAGCGGGAGTTACGAGCAGTACTTC. This translates into CASSEGTSGSYEQYF.

Regarding this clonotype: This may arise from a read error, as a much more abundant clone is one base away. The chain links TRBV20-1 to TRBJ2-1, with D uncertain. CDR1 DFQATT and CDR2 SNEGSKA come from the germline V gene (reference sequence). The CDR3 spans 13 residues. Deletions cut 3 bases from V and 10 bases from J, with 16 bases between. The CDR3 loop is CSASGGNYYEQFF. CDR3 in DNA: TGCAGTGCTAGTGGCGGAAATTACTACGAGCAGTTCTTC.